The 22 T cell receptor beta chains below were found in one sample sequenced in a study of shared clonotypes between healthy human individuals. The method was immunoSEQ multiplex PCR; TCRdb's version includes in-frame clones alone and lacks a portion of them. The sample has some 1,600,000 clones, about 98% seen once; the top ten hold roughly 0.45%. Sequencing was performed on naive CD4+ T cells sorted from blood. The subset denotes: CD45RA+ positively selected. These receptors were obtained from a man aged 25 to 40 in good health.

The chain links TRBV27 to TRBJ2-7, with 8 bases fitting TRBD1. From germline, CDR1 is MNHEY and CDR2 SMNVEV (reference sequence). This CDR3 has 13 amino acids. With V trimmed by 6 bases and J by 5 bases, 6 bases remained unmatched. The CDR3 nucleotides read TGTGCCAGCAGACGCAGGGGGCGCGACGAGCAGTACTTC. This codes for CASRRRGRDEQYF.

The chain employs TRBV27 and TRBJ2-5, with a tentative D call TRBD1 (5 bases). The V end was cut by 5 bases, the J end by 4 bases, with 14 bases between. CDR1 is MNHEY and CDR2 is SMNVEV in the germline V gene (reference sequence). The length of the CDR3 is 14 residues. This CDR3 is CASSTQGVRETQYF. CDR3 DNA sequence: TGTGCCAGCAGTACTCAGGGTGTACGAGAGACCCAGTACTTC.

About this clone: Within the sample, other DNA sequences also encode this same CDR3. This sequence joins TRBV20-1 and TRBJ2-1, with D uncertain. This CDR3 has 10 residues. CDR1 DFQATT and CDR2 SNEGSKA come from the germline V gene (reference sequence). V was clipped by 3 bases and J by 9 bases, with 6 bases between them. The CDR3 region is CSAREREQFF. The CDR3 DNA follows: TGCAGTGCTAGGGAGCGTGAGCAGTTCTTC.

The chain uses TRBV7-2 and TRBJ2-2, with 8 positions matching TRBD1. The germline V gene has CDR1 SGHTA and CDR2 FQGNSA. Trimming at V came to 1 base and at J to 4 bases, leaving 8 bases not matched to a gene. The CDR3 has 17 residues. The CDR3 bases are TGTGCCAGCAGCTTAGTCGGGACAGGATTTACCACCGGGGAGCTGTTTTTT. Its translation: CASSLVGTGFTTGELFF.

As for this clone: The missing conserved phenylalanine or tryptophan at the end of this CDR3 makes a read error likely. The DNA is omitted, as the CDR3 cannot be located on it reliably, and the CDR3 follows TCRdb's listing. The rearrangement uses TRBV6-5 and TRBJ1-2; TRBD1 is taken as the D call from the table, unchecked against the DNA. The germline V gene has CDR1 MNHEY and CDR2 SVGAGI. Inclusive of both ends, the CDR3 amounts to 13 amino acids. CDR3 amino acids: CASMGATSRSFTV.

The chain links TRBV7-9 to TRBJ1-2; a possible D gene is TRBD1 (5 bases). V lost 0 bases, J lost 8 bases, and 16 bases lay in between. This CDR3 is built from 15 residues. CDR1 and CDR2 (germline): SEHNR, FQNEAQ (reference sequence). CDR3 sequence reads: CASSLAGFGGEGYTF. Written as DNA, the CDR3 is TGTGCCAGCAGCTTAGCGGGCTTTGGGGGGGAAGGCTACACCTTC.

V and J are TRBV5-1 and TRBJ2-3, with 13 bases that match TRBD2. In germline, CDR1 is SGHRS, CDR2 YFSETQ. The CDR3 consists of 16 residues. J gave up 6 bases and V 4 bases, and 8 bases lay outside the gene matches. The CDR3 reads CASSPTSGRAGDTQYF. CDR3 bases: TGCGCCAGCAGCCCCACTAGCGGGAGGGCCGGGGATACGCAGTATTTT.

The chain combines TRBV5-6 with TRBJ2-3; 8 bases match TRBD2. This CDR3 is built from 15 residues. Germline V gene data show CDR1 as SGHDT and CDR2 as YYEEEE. V shed 4 bases, J shed 2 bases, and the junction held 6 bases outside the gene matches. This CDR3 reads CASSTGLGPTDTQYF. CDR3 in DNA: TGTGCCAGCAGCACGGGACTAGGGCCCACAGATACGCAGTATTTT.

This chain uses TRBV28 with TRBJ1-2, with D possibly being TRBD1 (5 bases). Trimming left V 7 bases short and J 5 bases short, with 11 bases between. Germline V gene data show CDR1 as MDHEN and CDR2 as SYDVKM. The CDR3 sequence is 12 residues long. This CDR3 is CASMEGIYGYTF. CDR3 DNA: TGTGCCAGCATGGAGGGGATATATGGCTACACCTTC.

J is TRBJ2-3 and V is TRBV19; tentatively, D is TRBD2 (6 bases). There are 15 residues in the CDR3. Germline CDR1 and CDR2: LNHDA and SQIVND (reference sequence). V dropped 3 bases and J dropped 6 bases, with 16 bases sitting between them. CDR3 coding DNA: TGTGCCAGTAGTATGGCGGACTACCCGGCGGATACGCAGTATTTT. Amino acids: CASSMADYPADTQYF.

The gene calls are TRBV28 and TRBJ1-5; D unclear. This CDR3 is 16 amino acids long. With 3 bases removed from V and 1 base from J, the gap between germline ends came to 13 bases. Germline CDR1 and CDR2: MDHEN and SYDVKM. This CDR3 is CASSFMTPASNQPQHF. CDR3 DNA sequence: TGTGCCAGCAGTTTCATGACACCAGCGAGCAATCAGCCCCAGCATTTT.

This sequence joins TRBV5-4 and TRBJ2-3, with TRBD2 identical over 10 bases. The CDR3 is made up of 16 amino acids. The germline V gene has CDR1 SGHNT and CDR2 YYREEE (reference sequence). V was clipped by 4 bases and J by 4 bases; unmatched bases: 9. CDR3 region: CASSLPLAGVSDTQYF. CDR3 sequence (DNA): TGTGCCAGCAGCCTTCCCCTAGCGGGAGTGTCAGATACGCAGTATTTT.

This chain joins TRBV5-6 and TRBJ1-5; D remains ambiguous. This CDR3 region has 16 residues. From germline, CDR1 is SGHDT and CDR2 YYEEEE. V lost 4 bases and J 0 bases, leaving 14 bases between the germline ends. The CDR3 region has the DNA TGTGCCAGCAGCGTCCGTTGGGATATTAGCAATCAGCCCCAGCATTTT. The encoded protein is CASSVRWDISNQPQHF. Full variable domain (missing parts from reference TRBV5-6 and TRBJ1-5): DAGVTQSPTHLIKTRGQQVTLRCSPKSGHDTVSWYQQALGQGPQFIFQYYEEEERQRGNFPDRFSGHQFPNYSSELNVNALLLGDSALYLCASSVRWDISNQPQHFGDGTRLSIL.

This chain uses TRBV29-1 with TRBJ1-5, with D uncertain. V lost 7 bases and J lost 7, with 14 bases in between. Germline CDR1 SQVTM, CDR2 ANQGSEA. The CDR3 runs 12 residues. This CDR3 is CSARSGNQPQHF. The DNA of the CDR3 is TGCAGCGCACGCTCGGGGAACCAGCCCCAGCATTTT. Variable domain in full (rest from reference TRBV29-1 and TRBJ1-5): SAVISQKPSRDICQRGTSLTIQCQVDSQVTMMFWYRQQPGQSLTLIATANQGSEATYESGFVIDKFPISRPNLTFSTLTVSNMSPEDSSIYLCSARSGNQPQHFGDGTRLSIL.

Remarks on this clone: This CDR3 is also generated by other DNA sequences in the sample. This chain connects TRBV18 to TRBJ1-1; TRBD1 matches at 9 bases. The germline gives CDR1 KGHSH, CDR2 LQKENI. Trimming at V came to 3 bases and at J to 1 base, leaving 6 bases not matched to a gene. The CDR3 extends over 16 amino acids. The CDR3 region is CASSPGQGRGNTEAFF. DNA of the CDR3: TGTGCCAGCTCACCGGGACAGGGCCGGGGGAACACTGAAGCTTTCTTT.

The rearrangement joins TRBV5-4 to TRBJ2-7, with TRBD2 as a possible D gene (7 bases). Germline assignment: CDR1 SGHNT and CDR2 YYREEE (reference sequence). Trimming took off 4 bases at V and 2 bases at J, with 19 bases between the two ends. The CDR3 has 16 residues. In DNA, the CDR3 is TGTGCCAGCAGCCGGACGGTGGGGGGGCCGACCTACGAGCAGTACTTC. Translating it yields CASSRTVGGPTYEQYF.

The chain links TRBV5-5 to TRBJ2-5; D may be TRBD1 (5 bases). The CDR3 consists of 14 residues. Looked up from germline, CDR1 is SGHKS and CDR2 is YYEKEE (reference sequence). The germline V and J ends were trimmed by 0 bases and 2 bases, with 8 bases remaining between them. For the CDR3, the DNA is TGTGCCAGCAGCTTGGCGGCAGGGCAAGAGACCCAGTACTTC. It translates to CASSLAAGQETQYF.

The CDR3 DNA follows: TGTGCCAGCAGCGTATCAAGCCAGACTAGCGGGAGTTATGAGCAGTACTTC. It encodes CASSVSSQTSGSYEQYF. The J gene is TRBJ2-7, the V gene TRBV9; 12 positions agree with TRBD2. The CDR3 spans 17 residues. Germline-derived CDR1 and CDR2 are SGDLS and YYNGEE. After removal of 1 base from V and 7 bases from J, the junction contained 12 bases not matched to a gene.

The chain joins TRBV19 to TRBJ1-5; D remains unclear. V lost 1 base and J lost 7, with 11 bases in between. The CDR3 length is 14 residues. CDR1 LNHDA and CDR2 SQIVND come from the germline V gene (reference sequence). The CDR3 protein is CASSIAEVGQPQHF. DNA for the CDR3: TGTGCCAGTAGTATAGCCGAAGTAGGCCAGCCCCAGCATTTT.

The gene calls are TRBV2 and TRBJ1-5; D possibly corresponds to TRBD1 (6 bases). Germline assignment: CDR1 SNHLY and CDR2 FYNNEI. The germline V and J ends were trimmed by 5 bases and 0 bases, with 23 bases remaining between them. CDR3 size: 19 residues. The DNA of the CDR3 is TGTGCCAGCAGTCAAACAGGGTCCTATGCACCTAATAGCAATCAGCCCCAGCATTTT. This encodes CASSQTGSYAPNSNQPQHF.

V gene TRBV5-1 combines with J gene TRBJ2-5, with a tentative D call TRBD2 (6 bases). The CDR3 has 14 amino acids. V lost 4 bases and J 5 bases, leaving 15 bases between the germline ends. Germline assignment: CDR1 SGHRS and CDR2 YFSETQ. Here the CDR3 reads CASSLEAGLETQYF. DNA of the CDR3: TGCGCCAGCAGCCTGGAGGCGGGGTTGGAGACCCAGTACTTC.

This clone was seen once. The chain is built from TRBV5-6 and TRBJ2-5; possible D gene TRBD1, 7 bases. V dropped 6 bases and J dropped 4 bases, with 19 bases sitting between them. Germline lookup yields CDR1 SGHDT and CDR2 YYEEEE. CDR3 size: 15 residues. The CDR3, as DNA: TGTGCCAGCACCTGGATGCGTCAGGGGGGAGAGACCCAGTACTTC. It translates to CASTWMRQGGETQYF.